This T cell receptor (beta chain) was obtained from a study of blood T cell repertoires in COVID-19. In the study overall: Sample material is recorded as cDNA or gDNA derived from T cells, B-cell-depleted T cells, or PBMCs.

One Seattle source followed patients from active infection through their disease course. Profiling relied on immunoSEQ multiplex PCR, and the TCRdb table lists in-frame clones only, not all of them. The sample consists of some 330,000 clones, roughly 91% of them appearing once. The CDR3 consists of 14 residues. This chain connects TRBV21-1 to TRBJ1-5. TRBV21-1 counts as a pseudogene. This TCR derives from a woman aged 25 to 39 with COVID-19, enrolled during active disease. Sequencing used peripheral blood. The CDR3 DNA follows: TGTGCCAGCAGCCCCCGGGGGTACAATCAGCCCCAGCATTTT. It encodes CASSPRGYNQPQHF.